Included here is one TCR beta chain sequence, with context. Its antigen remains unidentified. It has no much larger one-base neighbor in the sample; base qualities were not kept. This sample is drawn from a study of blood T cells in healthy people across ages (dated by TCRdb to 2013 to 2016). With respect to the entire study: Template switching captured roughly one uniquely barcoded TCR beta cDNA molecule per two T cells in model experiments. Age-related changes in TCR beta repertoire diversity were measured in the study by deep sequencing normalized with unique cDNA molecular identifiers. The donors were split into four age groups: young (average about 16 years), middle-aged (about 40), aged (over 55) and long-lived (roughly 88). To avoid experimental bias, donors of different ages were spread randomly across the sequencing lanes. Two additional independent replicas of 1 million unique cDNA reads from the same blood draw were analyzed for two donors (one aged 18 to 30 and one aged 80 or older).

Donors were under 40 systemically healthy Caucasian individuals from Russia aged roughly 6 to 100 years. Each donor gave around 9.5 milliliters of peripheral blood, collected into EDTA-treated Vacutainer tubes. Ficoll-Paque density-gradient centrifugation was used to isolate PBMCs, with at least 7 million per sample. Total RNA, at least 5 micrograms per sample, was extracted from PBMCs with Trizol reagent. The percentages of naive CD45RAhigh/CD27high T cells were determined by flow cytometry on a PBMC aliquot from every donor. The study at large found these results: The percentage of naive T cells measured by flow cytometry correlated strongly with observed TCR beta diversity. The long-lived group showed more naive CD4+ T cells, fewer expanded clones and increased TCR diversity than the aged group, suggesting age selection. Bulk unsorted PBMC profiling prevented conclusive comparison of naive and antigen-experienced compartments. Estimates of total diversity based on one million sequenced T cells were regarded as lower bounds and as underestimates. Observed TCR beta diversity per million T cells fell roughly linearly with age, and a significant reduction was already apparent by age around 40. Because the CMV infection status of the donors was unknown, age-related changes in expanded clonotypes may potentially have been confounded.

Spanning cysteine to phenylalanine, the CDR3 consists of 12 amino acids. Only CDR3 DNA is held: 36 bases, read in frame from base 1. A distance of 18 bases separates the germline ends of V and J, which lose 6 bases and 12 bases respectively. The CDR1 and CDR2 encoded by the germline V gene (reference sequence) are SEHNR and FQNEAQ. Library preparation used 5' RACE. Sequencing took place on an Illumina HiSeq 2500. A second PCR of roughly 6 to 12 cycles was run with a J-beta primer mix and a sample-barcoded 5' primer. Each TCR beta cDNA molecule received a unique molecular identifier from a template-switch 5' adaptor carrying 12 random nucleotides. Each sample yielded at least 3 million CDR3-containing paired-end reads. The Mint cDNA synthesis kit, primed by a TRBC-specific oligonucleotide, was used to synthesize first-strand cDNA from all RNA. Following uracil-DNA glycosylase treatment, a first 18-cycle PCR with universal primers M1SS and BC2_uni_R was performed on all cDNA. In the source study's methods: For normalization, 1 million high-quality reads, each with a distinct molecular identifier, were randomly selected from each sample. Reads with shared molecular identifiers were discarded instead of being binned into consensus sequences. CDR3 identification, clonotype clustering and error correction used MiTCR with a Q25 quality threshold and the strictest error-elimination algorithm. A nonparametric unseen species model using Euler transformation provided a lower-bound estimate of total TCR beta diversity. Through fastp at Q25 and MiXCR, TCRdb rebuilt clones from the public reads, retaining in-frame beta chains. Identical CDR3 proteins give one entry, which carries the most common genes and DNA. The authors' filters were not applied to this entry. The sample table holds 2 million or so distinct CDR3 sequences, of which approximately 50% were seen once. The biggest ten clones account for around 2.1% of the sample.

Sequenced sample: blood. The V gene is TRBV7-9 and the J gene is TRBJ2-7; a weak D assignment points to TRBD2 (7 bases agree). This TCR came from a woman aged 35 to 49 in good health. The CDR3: CASRTGRETLYF. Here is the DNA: TGTGCCAGCAGAACAGGGAGGGAGACCCTGTACTTC.